This T cell receptor beta chain derives from a study of cytomegalovirus exposure and HLA in healthy donors. Study information: Early release data held approximately 81 million unique TCRs from HLA-typed donors. Of several hundred genotyped donors, roughly 81% grouped in the Caucasian-associated ancestry cluster. Whole-study findings and limits: After further analysis at a later stage, 16,951 TCR beta sequences were associated with HLA alleles at 0.05 false discovery rate. In vitro, a few CMV-associated chains proved specific for CMV antigens.

Trimming cost V 4 bases and J 7 bases; bases outside gene matches: 6. Germline-derived CDR1 and CDR2 are SGHRS and YFSETQ. The CDR3 length is 15 residues. A word on this clone: Its antigen is not known.

Primers: 60 Vbeta forward and 13 Jbeta reverse. Clones were sequenced by immunoSEQ multiplex PCR, and TCRdb holds only the in-frame ones, with some missing. The sample has about 190,000 clones; roughly 75% are singletons. The chain recombines TRBV5-1 with TRBJ2-1; 12 bases match TRBD2. What was sequenced was PBMCs. The receptor was derived from a man under 40 in good health and CMV-seropositive. The CDR3 reads CASSPGLAGINEQFF. CDR3 DNA sequence: TGCGCCAGCAGCCCCGGACTAGCGGGGATAAATGAGCAGTTCTTC.